The rows below give T cell receptor beta chains drawn from one sample of a study of T cell repertoires in cytomegalovirus infection. Antigen specificity for these receptors is unknown. One entry per CDR3 protein, called by TCRdb with MiXCR from the reads. The sample lists some 500,000 distinct CDR3 sequences, 40% occurring once. The sample was cultured PBMCs, taken from culture after CMV antigen stimulation. These receptors were obtained from a human donor in good health (CMV status not recorded). Some clones in this sample may be carry-over from other donors' samples. The CDR3 runs from the conserved cysteine through the conserved F or W. A D gene is named only where the DNA matches it firmly. Part of the rows lack a size; the others show once, few, many or a class for expanded clones.

V gene	clone size	J gene	D gene	CDR3 protein	CDR3 DNA
TRBV10-3	NA	TRBJ2-3	TRBD1	CAIRGPGQGGGTDTQYF	TGTGCCATCAGAGGACCCGGACAGGGTGGAGGGACAGATACGCAGTATTTT
TRBV5-1	NA	TRBJ1-2	NA	CASSLLGRESGYTF	TGCGCCAGCAGCTTACTAGGCAGGGAGAGTGGCTACACCTTC
TRBV19	few	TRBJ2-7	NA	CASSIGTGSYEQYF	TGTGCCAGTAGTATAGGTACAGGATCCTACGAGCAGTACTTC
TRBV7-2	many	TRBJ2-5	NA	CASSLYRDLGETQYF	TGTGCCAGCAGCTTATATCGGGACCTCGGCGAGACCCAGTACTTC
TRBV11-2	NA	TRBJ2-4	NA	CASSLDRSYPAKNIQYF	TGTGCCAGCAGCTTAGATAGGTCTTATCCGGCCAAAAACATTCAGTACTTC
TRBV12-3/TRBV12-4	once	TRBJ1-4	NA	CASSPGPIDEKLFF	TGTGCCAGCAGCCCAGGGCCCATAGATGAAAAACTGTTTTTT
TRBV7-8	NA	TRBJ1-2	TRBD1	CASSSTRTGDGYTF	TGTGCCAGCAGCTCCACCCGGACAGGGGATGGCTACACCTTC
TRBV7-9	few	TRBJ2-1	TRBD1	CASSHDRDSYNEQFF	TGTGCCAGCAGCCATGACAGGGACTCCTACAATGAGCAGTTCTTC
TRBV7-8	many	TRBJ2-7	TRBD2	CASSSTSGWAYEQYF	TGTGCCAGCAGCTCCACTAGCGGGTGGGCCTACGAGCAGTACTTC
TRBV7-2	few	TRBJ1-2	TRBD1	CASSLVGTGAVVDGYTF	TGTGCCAGCAGCTTAGTGGGGACAGGGGCGGTGGTTGATGGCTACACCTTC
TRBV6-5	few	TRBJ1-1	TRBD1	CASSYSATGTGGMNTEAFF	TGTGCCAGCAGTTACTCGGCTACCGGGACAGGGGGAATGAACACTGAAGCTTTCTTT
TRBV7-8	few	TRBJ1-5	TRBD1	CASSPTGKMNQPQHF	TGTGCCAGCAGCCCGACAGGGAAGATGAATCAGCCCCAGCATTTT
TRBV27	NA	TRBJ1-1	NA	CASSSGPVFTEAFF	TGTGCCAGCAGTTCCGGACCGGTGTTCACTGAAGCTTTCTTT
TRBV7-2	NA	TRBJ2-1	NA	CASRPTGEANNEQFF	TGTGCCAGCAGACCAACAGGGGAGGCCAACAATGAGCAGTTCTTC
TRBV27	NA	TRBJ2-7	NA	CASSSGQISGTYEQYF	TGTGCCAGCAGTTCTGGACAGATCTCAGGTACCTACGAGCAGTACTTC
TRBV7-6	many	TRBJ2-2	TRBD1	CASSYLGTGGGELFF	TGTGCCAGCAGCTACCTCGGGACAGGGGGAGGGGAGCTGTTTTTT
TRBV27	NA	TRBJ1-2	NA	CASRRSGSDGYTF	TGTGCCAGCAGAAGATCAGGGTCGGATGGCTACACCTTC
TRBV7-2	NA	TRBJ2-7	NA	CASSFGTGQGYEQYF	TGTGCCAGCAGCTTTGGGACCGGTCAAGGCTACGAGCAGTACTTC
TRBV6-5	NA	TRBJ2-5	NA	CASSYPGRGEETQYF	TGTGCCAGCAGTTACCCCGGTAGAGGGGAAGAGACCCAGTACTTC
TRBV6-9	NA	TRBJ2-1	NA	CASSYAMGGHLHNEQFF	TGTGCCAGCAGTTACGCCATGGGGGGACACCTCCACAATGAGCAGTTCTTC
TRBV7-9	few	TRBJ2-2	NA	CASSPPDRNTGELFF	TGTGCCAGCAGCCCCCCGGACAGGAACACCGGGGAGCTGTTTTTT
TRBV19	once	TRBJ2-7	NA	CASSIEGVGDEQYF	TGTGCCAGTAGTATAGAGGGGGTCGGCGACGAGCAGTACTTC
TRBV7-2	once	TRBJ2-7	TRBD2	CASSPQLAGTTEQYF	TGTGCCAGCAGCCCCCAACTAGCGGGAACAACCGAGCAGTACTTC
TRBV7-2	many	TRBJ1-6	NA	CASSSIQGGWDNSPLHF	TGTGCCAGCAGCTCCATCCAGGGAGGGTGGGATAATTCACCCCTCCACTTT
TRBV20-1	NA	TRBJ2-7	TRBD1	CSADPRDRGRDEQYF	TGCAGTGCTGACCCCCGGGACAGGGGGCGCGACGAGCAGTACTTC
TRBV24-1	few	TRBJ2-1	TRBD1	CATRDRGVMGGSPYNEQFF	TGTGCCACCAGGGACAGGGGGGTTATGGGGGGGTCCCCTTACAATGAGCAGTTCTTC
TRBV7-8	few	TRBJ2-7	NA	CASSSQGRGDYEQYF	TGTGCCAGCAGCTCACAGGGAAGAGGGGATTACGAGCAGTACTTC
TRBV6-6	NA	TRBJ2-1	NA	CASSPRDPPNEQFF	TGTGCCAGCAGTCCCAGGGATCCCCCCAATGAGCAGTTCTTC
TRBV7-8	few	TRBJ2-7	NA	CASSPRPYEGPYEQYF	TGTGCCAGCAGCCCCCGGCCTTATGAGGGGCCCTACGAGCAGTACTTC
TRBV12-3/TRBV12-4	NA	TRBJ1-2	NA	CASSLNYAGYTF	TGTGCCAGCAGTTTAAACTACGCTGGCTACACCTTC
TRBV6-5	NA	TRBJ1-6	NA	CASRRGSDSPLHF	TGTGCCAGCAGAAGGGGTTCGGATTCACCCCTCCACTTT